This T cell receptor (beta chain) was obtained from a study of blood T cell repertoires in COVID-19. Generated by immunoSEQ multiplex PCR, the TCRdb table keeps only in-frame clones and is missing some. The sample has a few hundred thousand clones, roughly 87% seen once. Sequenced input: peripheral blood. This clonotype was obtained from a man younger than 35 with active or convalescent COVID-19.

The CDR3 sequence: CASSYGDRGEKLFF. In nucleotides, the CDR3 is TGTGCCAGCAGTTACGGGGACAGGGGGGAAAAACTGTTTTTT. V usage is TRBV6-5 and J usage is TRBJ1-4; 11 nucleotides line up with TRBD1. With 2 bases clipped from V and 8 bases from J, the junction kept 1 base outside the gene matches. Germline assignment: CDR1 MNHEY and CDR2 SVGAGI. CDR3 length equals 14 residues.